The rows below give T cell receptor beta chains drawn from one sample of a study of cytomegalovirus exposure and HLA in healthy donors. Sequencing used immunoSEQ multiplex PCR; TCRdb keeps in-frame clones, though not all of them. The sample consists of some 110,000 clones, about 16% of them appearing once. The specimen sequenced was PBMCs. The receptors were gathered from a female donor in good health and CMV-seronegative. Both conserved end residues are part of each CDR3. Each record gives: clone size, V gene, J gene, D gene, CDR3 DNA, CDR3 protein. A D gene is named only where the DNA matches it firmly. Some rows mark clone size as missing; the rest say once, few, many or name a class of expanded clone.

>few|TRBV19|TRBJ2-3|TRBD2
TGTGCCATACATTTAGCGGGTTCAGATACGCAGTATTTT
CAIHLAGSDTQYF
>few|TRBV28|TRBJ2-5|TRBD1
TGTGCCAGCAGTTTTCTCGGACAGGGGGACGGAGAGACCCAGTACTTC
CASSFLGQGDGETQYF
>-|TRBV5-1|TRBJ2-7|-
TGCGCCAGCAGCGCACAAGGACCGGGAGAGGGGTACGAGCAGTACTTC
CASSAQGPGEGYEQYF
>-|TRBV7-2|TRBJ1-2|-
TGTGCCAGCAGCTTAGCGTCAGCTAACTATGGCTACACCTTC
CASSLASANYGYTF
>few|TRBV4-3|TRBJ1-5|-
TGCGCCAGCAGCCAAGATGACGGAGGCAATCAGCCCCAGCATTTT
CASSQDDGGNQPQHF
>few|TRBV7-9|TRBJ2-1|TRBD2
TGTGCCAGCAGCTTAAGCGCGGGGGGAGGAGGCCTAAACAATGAGCAGTTCTTC
CASSLSAGGGGLNNEQFF
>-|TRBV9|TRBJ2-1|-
TGTGCCAGCAGCCCCCACCCGGGGGGACAAGATGAGCAGTTCTTC
CASSPHPGGQDEQFF
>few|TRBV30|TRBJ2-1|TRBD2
TGTGCCTGGAGGAGACTAGCGTACTCCTACAATGAGCAGTTCTTC
CAWRRLAYSYNEQFF
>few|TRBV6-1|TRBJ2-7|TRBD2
TGTGCCAGCAGTGAATTTGTCGCGGGAGGGATCGACGAGCAGTACTTC
CASSEFVAGGIDEQYF
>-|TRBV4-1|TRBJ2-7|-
TGCGCCAGCAGCCAAGATCCCGCGGAAGCCAACTACGAGCAGTACTTC
CASSQDPAEANYEQYF
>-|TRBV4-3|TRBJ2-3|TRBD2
TGCGCCAGCAGCCAAGATAGCGGGGGAGGTGTTTGGACAGATACGCAGTATTTT
CASSQDSGGGVWTDTQYF
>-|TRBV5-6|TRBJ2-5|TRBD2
TGTGCCAGCAGCCCGGGGACTAGTAAGCAGACCCAGTACTTC
CASSPGTSKQTQYF
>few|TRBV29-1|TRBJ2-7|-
TGCAGCGTTGTGGTCGAGGGTACCTCCTACGAGCAGTACTTC
CSVVVEGTSYEQYF
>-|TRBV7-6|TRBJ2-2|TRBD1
TGTGCCAGTACTACAGGGGGATCCTCCGGGGAGCTGTTTTTT
CASTTGGSSGELFF
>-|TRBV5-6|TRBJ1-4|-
TGTGCCAGCAGCTTGGGAAGACTCAATGAAAAACTGTTTTTT
CASSLGRLNEKLFF
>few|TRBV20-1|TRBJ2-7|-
TGCAGTGTCCCGGACAAATACGAGCAGTACTTC
CSVPDKYEQYF
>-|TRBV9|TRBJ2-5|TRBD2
TGTGCCAGCAGCGTAGCTATAGCGGGGGTCCAAGAGACCCAGTACTTC
CASSVAIAGVQETQYF
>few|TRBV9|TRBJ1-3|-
TGTGCCAGCAGCGTAGGGGCCTCTGGAAACACCATATATTTT
CASSVGASGNTIYF
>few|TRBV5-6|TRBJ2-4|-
TGTGCCAGCAGCTTGGGCAACACCCACAACATTCAGTACTTC
CASSLGNTHNIQYF
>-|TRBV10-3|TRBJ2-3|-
TGTGCCATCAATTTCGGCAGGAGCACAGATACGCAGTATTTT
CAINFGRSTDTQYF
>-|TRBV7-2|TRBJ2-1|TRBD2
TGTGCCAGCAGCTCCTTCGTCCGGGGGGATGAGCAGTTCTTC
CASSSFVRGDEQFF
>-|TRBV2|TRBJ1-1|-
TGTGCCAGCAAAAATATCTGGGACATGAACACTGAAGCTTTCTTT
CASKNIWDMNTEAFF
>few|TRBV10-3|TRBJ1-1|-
TGTGCCATCAGTGAGTTAGGGGTAGGAATGAACACTGAAGCTTTCTTT
CAISELGVGMNTEAFF
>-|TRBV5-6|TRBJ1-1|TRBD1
TGTGCCAGCACTAGTGGGACAGGGGACCGATGGAACACTGAAGCTTTCTTT
CASTSGTGDRWNTEAFF
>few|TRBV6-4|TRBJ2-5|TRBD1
TGTGCCAGCAGTCCGACAGGGGCGGGGAAAGAGACCCAGTACTTC
CASSPTGAGKETQYF
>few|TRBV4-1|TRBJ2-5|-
TGCGCCAGCAGCCTCCAAGGTGTGGGAACGGCGGGGGAGACCCAGTACTTC
CASSLQGVGTAGETQYF
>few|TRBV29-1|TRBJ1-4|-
TGCAGCGTTCTCTCCCGGGTAGGCGAAAAACTGTTTTTT
CSVLSRVGEKLFF
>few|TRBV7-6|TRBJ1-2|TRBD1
TGTGCCAGCAGCCCGACAGGGCGCGGCTACACCTTC
CASSPTGRGYTF
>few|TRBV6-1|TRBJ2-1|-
TGTGCCAGCAGTGACGGGAGGGGGCTAGCGGGTTACAATGAGCAGTTCTTC
CASSDGRGLAGYNEQFF
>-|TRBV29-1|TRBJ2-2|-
TGCAGCGTTGAGCGGGGTCCCGGGGAGCTGTTTTTT
CSVERGPGELFF
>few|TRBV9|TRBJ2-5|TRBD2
TGTGCCAGCAGCGTAGCGCTAGCGGGGGGGCCAAGGGCACAGACCCAGTACTTC
CASSVALAGGPRAQTQYF
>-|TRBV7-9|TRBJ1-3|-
TGTGCCAGCAGAGCGGAAGGAAACACCATATATTTT
CASRAEGNTIYF
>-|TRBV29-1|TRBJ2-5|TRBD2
TGCAGCGTTTGGCTAGCGGGAGGGACAGAGACCCAGTACTTC
CSVWLAGGTETQYF
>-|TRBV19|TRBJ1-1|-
TGTGCCAGCTCACAGAACATGAACACTGAAGCTTTCTTT
CASSQNMNTEAFF
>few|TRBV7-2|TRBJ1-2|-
TGTGCCAGCAGCCCTAAGACGGGTTTGGTAGGCTACACCTTC
CASSPKTGLVGYTF
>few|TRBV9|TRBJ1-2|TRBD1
TGTGCCAGCAGCGACGGGACAGTTTACTATGGCTACACCTTC
CASSDGTVYYGYTF
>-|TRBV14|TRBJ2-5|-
TGTGCCAGCAGCCAAGAACTCGCACTCTGGGAGACCCAGTACTTC
CASSQELALWETQYF
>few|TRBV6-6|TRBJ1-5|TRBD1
TGTGCCAGCAGTAATCCTGACAGGGGGAATCAGCCCCAGCATTTT
CASSNPDRGNQPQHF
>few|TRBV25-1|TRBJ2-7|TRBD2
TGTGCCAGCAGTGATTGGACTAGCGGGAGGTACGAGCAGTACTTC
CASSDWTSGRYEQYF
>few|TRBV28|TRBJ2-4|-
TGTGCCAGCAGTGCCCACGCCCACATTGTTCAGTACTTC
CASSAHAHIVQYF
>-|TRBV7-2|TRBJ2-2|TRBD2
TGTGCCACCCCAAGGACTAGCGGGAGCAACACCGGGGAGCTGTTTTTT
CATPRTSGSNTGELFF
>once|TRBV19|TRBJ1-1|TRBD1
TGTGCCAGTAGTCGGAGGCAGGGGGTGACTAACACTGAAGCTTTCTTT
CASSRRQGVTNTEAFF
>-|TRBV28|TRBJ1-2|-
TGTGCCAGCAGTTTCATCGCGGTCAGTAGGGGCTACACCTTC
CASSFIAVSRGYTF
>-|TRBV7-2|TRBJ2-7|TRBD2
TGTGCCAGCAGCACGCTACTAGCGGGAGTCGCTTACGAGCAGTACTTC
CASSTLLAGVAYEQYF
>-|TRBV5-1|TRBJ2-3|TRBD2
TGCGCCAGCAGCCGTCTCGGACTAGCGGGGAGCACAGATACGCAGTATTTT
CASSRLGLAGSTDTQYF
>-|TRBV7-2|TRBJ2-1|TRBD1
TGTGCCAGCAGCTCTAGACAGGGGGTCTACAATGAGCAGTTCTTC
CASSSRQGVYNEQFF
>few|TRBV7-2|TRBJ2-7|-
TGTGCCAGCAGCTTAGGGACTCGCCATGAGCTCTACGAGCAGTACTTC
CASSLGTRHELYEQYF
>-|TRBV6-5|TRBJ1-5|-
TGTGCCAGCAGTCAAGGGGCAGGGTTCAATCAGCCCCAGCATTTT
CASSQGAGFNQPQHF
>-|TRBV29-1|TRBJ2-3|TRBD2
TGCAGCGTGCGGACTAGCGGGGGGGCAGATACGCAGTATTTT
CSVRTSGGADTQYF
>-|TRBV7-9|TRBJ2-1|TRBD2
TGTGCCAGCAGCTTAGCCTTGGCGGGGGTGGACAATGAGCAGTTCTTC
CASSLALAGVDNEQFF
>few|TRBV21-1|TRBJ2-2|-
TGTGCCAGCAGCAAAGCGAAGGGGGCGAAGATCGGGGAGCTGTTTTTT
CASSKAKGAKIGELFF
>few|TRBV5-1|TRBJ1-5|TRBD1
TGCGCCAGCAGCTTGGGTACCGGGACAGGGCCTCAGCCCCAGCATTTT
CASSLGTGTGPQPQHF
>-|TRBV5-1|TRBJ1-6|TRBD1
TGCGCCAGCAGCACTACGACAGGGGCTAATTCACCCCTCCACTTT
CASSTTTGANSPLHF
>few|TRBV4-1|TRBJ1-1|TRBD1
TGCGCCAGCAGCCAAGCCCCACAGGGGATAAACACTGAAGCTTTCTTT
CASSQAPQGINTEAFF
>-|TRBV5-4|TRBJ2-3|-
TGTGCCAGCAGCTTGGACGGGGGTCCTAGCACAGATACGCAGTATTTT
CASSLDGGPSTDTQYF